Shown below are 2 T cell receptor beta chains from a single sample sequenced in a study of cytomegalovirus exposure and HLA in healthy donors. Primers: 60 Vbeta forward and 13 Jbeta reverse. The table came from immunoSEQ multiplex PCR; TCRdb's copy has only in-frame clones and leaves some out. The sample lists roughly 130,000 clones; 55% to 75% were seen once. Sequences were obtained from PBMCs. The receptors shown here come from a human donor in good health.

The chain carries TRBV29-1 and TRBJ1-1; possible D gene TRBD1, 6 bases. Germline V gene lookup returns CDR1 SQVTM and CDR2 ANQGSEA. The ends were cut back, 4 bases at V and 4 bases at J, with 16 bases in the middle. CDR3 length: 14 residues. The CDR3 reads CSVVRTDERTEAFF. The CDR3, as DNA: TGCAGCGTTGTCCGGACAGACGAACGCACTGAAGCTTTCTTT.

As regards this clone: The identical CDR3 is also encoded by other nucleotide sequences in the sample. The chain employs TRBV29-1 and TRBJ2-5; 7 nucleotides line up with TRBD1. This CDR3 is built from 18 residues. With V trimmed by 0 bases and J by 3 bases, 16 bases remained unmatched. CDR1 SQVTM and CDR2 ANQGSEA come from the germline V gene. CDR3 bases: TGCAGCGTTGAAGATCGGTCTTTAGGGGGACAGCAAAAAGAGACCCAGTACTTC. Its protein product is CSVEDRSLGGQQKETQYF.